This T cell receptor beta chain was captured in a study of CD8 T cells in ankylosing spondylitis. Trimming shortened V by 6 bases and J by 1 base, and 6 bases separated the two germline ends. This CDR3 spans 12 amino acids. TCRdb re-analysed the 5' RACE reads in MiXCR, keeping a single row per CDR3 protein. The sample includes roughly 400,000 distinct CDR3 sequences, more than 20% of them seen just once. The study's findings and limits: CD8+ by phenotype, disease-linked clones were relatively rare in peripheral blood. Significant enrichment of disease-linked clones was reported in matched ankylosing spondylitis synovial fluid. Reactive arthritis synovial fluid and blood previously showed some of these motif variants. Typical of ankylosing spondylitis blood, it appeared, was a TCR beta motif of eight highly homologous variants.

This clonotype was seen at least ten times. Its antigen is currently unknown. The source of this sequence is a male donor with ankylosing spondylitis. The source material was blood, either unsorted or a sorted T cell fraction (not recorded which). The chain carries TRBV12-3 or TRBV12-4 and TRBJ2-5, with unresolved D. The CDR3 region is CASSTRQETQYF. For the CDR3, the DNA is TGTGCCAGCAGCACTCGCCAAGAGACCCAGTACTTC.